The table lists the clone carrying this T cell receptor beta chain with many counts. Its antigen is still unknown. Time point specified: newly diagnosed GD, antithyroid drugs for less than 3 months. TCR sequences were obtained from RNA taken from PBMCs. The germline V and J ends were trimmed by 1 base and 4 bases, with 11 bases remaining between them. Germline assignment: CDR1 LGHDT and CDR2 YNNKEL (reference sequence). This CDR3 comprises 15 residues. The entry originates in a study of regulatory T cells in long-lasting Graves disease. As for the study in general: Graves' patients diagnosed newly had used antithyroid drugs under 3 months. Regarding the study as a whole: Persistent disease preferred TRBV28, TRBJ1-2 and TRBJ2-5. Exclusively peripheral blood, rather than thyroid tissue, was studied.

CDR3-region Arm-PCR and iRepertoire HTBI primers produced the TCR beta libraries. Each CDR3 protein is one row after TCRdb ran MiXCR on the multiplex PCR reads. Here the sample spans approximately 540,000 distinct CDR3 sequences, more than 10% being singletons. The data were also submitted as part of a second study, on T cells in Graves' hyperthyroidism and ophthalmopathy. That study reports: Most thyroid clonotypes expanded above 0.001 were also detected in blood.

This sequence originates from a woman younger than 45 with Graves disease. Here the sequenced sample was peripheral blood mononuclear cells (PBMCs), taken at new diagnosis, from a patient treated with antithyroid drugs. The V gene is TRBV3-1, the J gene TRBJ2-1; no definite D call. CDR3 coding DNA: TGTGCCAGCAGCCAAGGACTCTCCACTTACAATGAGCAGTTCTTC. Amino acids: CASSQGLSTYNEQFF.